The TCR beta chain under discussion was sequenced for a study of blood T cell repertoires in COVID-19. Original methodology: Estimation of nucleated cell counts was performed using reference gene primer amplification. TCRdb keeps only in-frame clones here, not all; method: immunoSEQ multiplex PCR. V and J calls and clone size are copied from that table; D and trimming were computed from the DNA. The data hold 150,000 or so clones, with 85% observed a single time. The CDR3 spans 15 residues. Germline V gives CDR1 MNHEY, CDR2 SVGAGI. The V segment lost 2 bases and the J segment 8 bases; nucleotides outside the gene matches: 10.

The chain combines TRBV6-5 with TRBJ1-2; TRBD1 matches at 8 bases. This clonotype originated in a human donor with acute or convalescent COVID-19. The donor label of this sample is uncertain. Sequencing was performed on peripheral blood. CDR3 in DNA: TGTGCCAGCAGTTACCCTCGCGGCAGGGGGCGAGGCTACACCTTC. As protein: CASSYPRGRGRGYTF.